This T cell receptor beta chain originates from a study of cytomegalovirus exposure and HLA in healthy donors. V was shortened by 4 bases and J by 5 bases, with 8 bases between the two germline ends. This CDR3 region has 13 residues. Germline assignment: CDR1 MNHEY and CDR2 SVGAGI. Amplification used 60 Vbeta primers and 13 Jbeta primers. Authors' processing steps: Unique TCR beta chains totaled 80 million to 100 million in a later count, with roughly 11 million of them shared. Here immunoSEQ multiplex PCR was the method, and the copy in TCRdb shows in-frame clones only, minus some. That table supplies the V and J calls and clone size; D and trimming were determined from the DNA. The sample includes approximately 260,000 clones, roughly 86% seen only once; the top ten take about 2%.

This TCR derives from a woman aged 40-49 years in good health and CMV-seropositive. The rearrangement links TRBV6-5 to TRBJ1-4; D gene ambiguous. The specimen sequenced was PBMCs. Here the CDR3 DNA reads TGTGCCAGCAGTTCAAACACCAATGAAAAACTGTTTTTT. Its protein product is CASSSNTNEKLFF.